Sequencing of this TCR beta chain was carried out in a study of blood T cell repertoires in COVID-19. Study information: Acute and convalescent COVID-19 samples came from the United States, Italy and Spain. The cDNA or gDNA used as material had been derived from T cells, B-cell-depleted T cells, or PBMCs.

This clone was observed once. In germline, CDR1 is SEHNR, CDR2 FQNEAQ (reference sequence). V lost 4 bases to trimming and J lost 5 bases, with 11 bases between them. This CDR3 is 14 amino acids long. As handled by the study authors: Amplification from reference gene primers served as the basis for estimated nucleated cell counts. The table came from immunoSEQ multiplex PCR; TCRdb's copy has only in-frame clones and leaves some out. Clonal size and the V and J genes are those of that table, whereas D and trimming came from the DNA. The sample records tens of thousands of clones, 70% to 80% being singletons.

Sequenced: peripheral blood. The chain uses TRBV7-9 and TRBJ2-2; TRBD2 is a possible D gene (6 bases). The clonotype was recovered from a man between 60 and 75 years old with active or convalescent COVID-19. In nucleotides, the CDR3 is TGTGCCAGCAGCTCCGGCCTAGCGACCGGGGAGCTGTTTTTT. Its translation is CASSSGLATGELFF.